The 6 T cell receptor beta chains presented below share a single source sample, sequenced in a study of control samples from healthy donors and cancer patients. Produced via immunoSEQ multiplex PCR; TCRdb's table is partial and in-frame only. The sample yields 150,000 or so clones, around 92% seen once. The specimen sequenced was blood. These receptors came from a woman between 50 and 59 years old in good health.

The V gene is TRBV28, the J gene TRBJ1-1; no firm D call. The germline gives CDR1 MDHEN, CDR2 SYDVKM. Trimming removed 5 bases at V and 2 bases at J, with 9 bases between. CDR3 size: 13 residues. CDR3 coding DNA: TGTGCCAGCAGTGAGTCCCGAAACACTGAAGCTTTCTTT. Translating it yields CASSESRNTEAFF. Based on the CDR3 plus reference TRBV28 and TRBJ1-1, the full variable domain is DVKVTQSSRYLVKRTGEKVFLECVQDMDHENMFWYRQDPGLGLRLIYFSYDVKMKEKGDIPEGYSVSREKKERFSLILESASTNQTSMYLCASSESRNTEAFFGQGTRLTVV.

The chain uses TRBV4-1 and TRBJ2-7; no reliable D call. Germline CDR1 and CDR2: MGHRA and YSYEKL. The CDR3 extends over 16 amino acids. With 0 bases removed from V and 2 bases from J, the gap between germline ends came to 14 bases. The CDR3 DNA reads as TGCGCCAGCAGCCAAGATCGGGCTTCCAGCCCCTACGAGCAGTACTTC. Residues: CASSQDRASSPYEQYF.

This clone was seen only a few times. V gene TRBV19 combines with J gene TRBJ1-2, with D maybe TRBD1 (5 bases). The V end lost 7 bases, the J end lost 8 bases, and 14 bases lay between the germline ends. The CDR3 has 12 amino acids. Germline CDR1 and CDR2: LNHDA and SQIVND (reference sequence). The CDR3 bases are TGTGCCAGTAATCCGGGGACCCTAGGCTACACCTTC. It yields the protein CASNPGTLGYTF.

The CDR3 DNA reads as TGTGCCAGCAGGCTAGAGGGGGGCTACACCTTC. It codes for CASRLEGGYTF. The chain carries TRBV28 and TRBJ1-2; D possibly corresponds to TRBD1 (5 bases). The CDR3 sequence is 11 residues long. Trimming took 6 bases from V and 8 from J, leaving 10 bases between them. The germline V gene has CDR1 MDHEN and CDR2 SYDVKM.

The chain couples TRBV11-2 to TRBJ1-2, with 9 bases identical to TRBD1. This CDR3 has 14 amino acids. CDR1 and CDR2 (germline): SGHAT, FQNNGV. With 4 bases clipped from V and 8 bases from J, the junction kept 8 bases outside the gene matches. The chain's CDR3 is CASSSRDREKGYTF. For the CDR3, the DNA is TGTGCCAGCAGCTCAAGGGACAGGGAGAAAGGCTACACCTTC. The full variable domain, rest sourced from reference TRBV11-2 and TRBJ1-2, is EAGVAQSPRYKIIEKRQSVAFWCNPISGHATLYWYQQILGQGPKLLIQFQNNGVVDDSQLPKDRFSAERLKGVDSTLKIQPAKLEDSAVYLCASSSRDREKGYTFGSGTRLTVV.

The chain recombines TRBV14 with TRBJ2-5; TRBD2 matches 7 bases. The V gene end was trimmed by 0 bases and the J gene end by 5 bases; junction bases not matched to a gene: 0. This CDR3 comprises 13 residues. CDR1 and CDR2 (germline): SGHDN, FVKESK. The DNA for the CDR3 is TGTGCCAGCAGCCAAGAGGGGGGGGAGACCCAGTACTTC. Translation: CASSQEGGETQYF.